Sequencing of this T cell receptor (beta chain) was carried out in a study of human T cells and chemical hapten exposure. Across the study: Small differences in pooled library volume mainly drove the variation in TCR yields per sample. Overall study findings and caveats: No change in TCRs above 1 in 1000 frequency was produced by DPC sensitization.

This CDR3 comprises 16 residues. Germline V gives CDR1 SGHRS, CDR2 YFSETQ. V was cut by 3 bases and J by 1 base, with 14 bases left in between. This clonotype was observed many times. Its matching antigen is unknown. Time point given: healthy volunteer bleed at 2 weeks. Extraction of total RNA was performed on unfractionated whole blood. Unique molecular identifiers were attached to individual cDNA molecules during library preparation. Study processing details: The median was around 88,000 TCRs per sample, ranging roughly 20,000 to 750,000. TCRdb called the RACE reads again in MiXCR, with one record for every CDR3 protein. TCRdb, not the original authors, processed these V and J calls. The data show 130,000 or so distinct CDR3 sequences, approximately 9.5% seen once.

The sample comprised whole blood. The V gene is TRBV5-1, the J gene TRBJ2-1, with D possibly matching TRBD1 (6 bases). This sequence was found in a male donor in good health. Some clones in this sample may be carry-over from other donors' samples. CDR3 loop: CASSWIQGSSYNEQFF. CDR3 nucleotide sequence: TGCGCCAGCAGCTGGATACAGGGTTCGTCCTACAATGAGCAGTTCTTC.